What follows describes a single TCR beta chain. Its antigen is as yet unknown. Trimming removed 1 base from V and 2 bases from J, with 9 bases in between. Germline CDR1 reads SGHRS; CDR2 reads YFSETQ. This CDR3 contains 14 residues. The data were obtained in a study of beta chain features in type 1 diabetes. The study, taken as a whole, reports: At VDJ recombination sites, type 1 diabetes patients had fewer insertions and more deleted nucleotides. Shorter TCRB CDR3s, moderately but significantly so, were found in Type 1 diabetes patients in all four CD4+ subsets. Patients and controls would be equally affected if PCR favored shorter templates.

Since all of the isolated RNA was reverse transcribed, expressed TCRB transcripts were what got sequenced. Data came from immunoSEQ multiplex PCR; TCRdb stores just in-frame clones and leaves some out. The table records 600,000 to 700,000 clones, 13% of them present only once. The sample comprised naive CD4+ T cells from blood. This TCR was sampled from a man in his late teens or twenties with type 1 diabetes. This rearrangement joins TRBV5-1 to TRBJ2-5; weak D call: TRBD2 (5 bases). The CDR3 here is CASSLREGQETQYF. CDR3 DNA: TGCGCCAGCAGCTTGAGAGAGGGACAAGAGACCCAGTACTTC.